This T cell receptor beta chain was observed in a study of T-cell reconstitution after alpha-beta-depleted transplantation in children. The V segment lost 4 bases and the J segment 2 bases; nucleotides outside the gene matches: 6. The CDR3 extends over 15 amino acids. CDR1 and CDR2 from the germline V gene are SGHTA and FQGNSA. Unique molecular identifiers were built into the TCRbeta library. One entry per CDR3 protein results from TCRdb running MiXCR on the PCR reads. The table lists about 130,000 distinct CDR3 sequences, about 9.5% of them singletons. Study-wide findings and caveats: Several patients had high TCRbeta diversity at day 60; it came from surviving recipient T cells and thymic progenitors. After transplant, at about two months, alpha-beta T cells were reportedly derived from several hundred expanded graft clones.

This clonotype was detected only a few times. Its antigen remains unidentified. The sample here was PBMCs, mostly from graft donor cells, taken 180 days after TCRalphabeta/CD19-depleted stem cell transplant. The chain uses TRBV7-2 and TRBJ2-7; 9 bases fit TRBD2. The receptor was derived from a girl in the first two years of life who had a stem cell transplant for combined immunodeficiency, so the T cells may come from the graft donor. CDR3 protein: CASSSAGGAPYEQYF. DNA for the CDR3: TGTGCCAGCAGCTCAGCGGGGGGCGCCCCCTACGAGCAGTACTTC.